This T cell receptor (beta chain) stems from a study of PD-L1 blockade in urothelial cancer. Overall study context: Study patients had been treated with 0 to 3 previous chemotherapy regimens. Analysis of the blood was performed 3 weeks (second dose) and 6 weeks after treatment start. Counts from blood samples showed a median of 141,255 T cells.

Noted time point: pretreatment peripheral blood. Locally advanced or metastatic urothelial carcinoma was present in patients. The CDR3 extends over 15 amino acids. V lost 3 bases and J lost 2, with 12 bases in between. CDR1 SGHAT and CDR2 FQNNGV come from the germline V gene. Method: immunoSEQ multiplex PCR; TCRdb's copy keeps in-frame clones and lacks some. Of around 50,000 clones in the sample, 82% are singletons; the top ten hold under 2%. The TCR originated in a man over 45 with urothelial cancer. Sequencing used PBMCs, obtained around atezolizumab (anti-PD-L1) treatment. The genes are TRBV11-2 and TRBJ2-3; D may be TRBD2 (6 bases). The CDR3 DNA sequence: TGTGCCAGCAGCTTGGGGGACTTGTACACAGATACGCAGTATTTT. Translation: CASSLGDLYTDTQYF.